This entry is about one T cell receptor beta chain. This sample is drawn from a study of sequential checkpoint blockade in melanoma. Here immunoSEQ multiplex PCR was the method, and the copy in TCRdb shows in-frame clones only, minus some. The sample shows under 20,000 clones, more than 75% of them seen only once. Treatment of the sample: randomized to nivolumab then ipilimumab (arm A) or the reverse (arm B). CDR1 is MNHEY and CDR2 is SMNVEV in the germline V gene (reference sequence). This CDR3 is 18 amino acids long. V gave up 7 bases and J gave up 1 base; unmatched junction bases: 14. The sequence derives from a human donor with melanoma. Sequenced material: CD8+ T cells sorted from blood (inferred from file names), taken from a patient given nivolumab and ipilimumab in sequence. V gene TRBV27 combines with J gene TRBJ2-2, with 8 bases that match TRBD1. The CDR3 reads CASTSPLIGTGNTGELFF. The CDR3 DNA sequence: TGTGCCAGCACCTCTCCCCTAATCGGGACAGGGAACACCGGGGAGCTGTTTTTT.